These T cell receptor beta chains were read from a single sample in a study of T cell responses to AZD1222 COVID-19 vaccine. TCRdb's copy holds only in-frame clones and misses some; the assay was immunoSEQ multiplex PCR. The data show some 100,000 clones, around nine tenths seen once. The input for sequencing was peripheral blood, taken on day 0 of AZD1222 vaccination. These receptors were obtained from an adult in good health. Each CDR3 is given with its conserved first and last residue. D genes are given only for firm matches. Not every row has a clone size; where given, it reads once, few, many or a size class.

TRBD1	TRBV5-1	once	TRBJ1-3	TGCGCCAGCAGCTTATACAGGGGAGCTGGAAACACCATATATTTT	CASSLYRGAGNTIYF
-	TRBV20-1	-	TRBJ2-1	TGCAGTGCCCCAGGGCCCAATGAGCAGTTCTTC	CSAPGPNEQFF
-	TRBV3-1/TRBV3-2	-	TRBJ2-5	TGTGCCAGCAGCGGGCCGGAAGAGACCCAGTACTTC	CASSGPEETQYF
-	TRBV21-1	-	TRBJ2-1	TGTGCCAGCAGCAAAGAGGGACTAGCGTGGTACAATGAGCAGTTCTTC	CASSKEGLAWYNEQFF
TRBD2	TRBV28	-	TRBJ2-7	TGTGCCAGCAGTCTCGGGACTAGCGGGAGCATCGAGCAGTACTTC	CASSLGTSGSIEQYF
-	TRBV7-2	once	TRBJ2-1	TGTGCCAGCAGCACTACCTGGACAGCTGAGCAGTTCTTC	CASSTTWTAEQFF
-	TRBV6-4	-	TRBJ2-7	TGTGCCAGCAGTGACTCGTGGGGCGACAACTCCTACGAGCAGTACTTC	CASSDSWGDNSYEQYF
TRBD2	TRBV7-9	-	TRBJ2-1	TGTGCCAGCAGCCCCAGGACTAGCGGGAGGGCTAACAATGAGCAGTTCTTC	CASSPRTSGRANNEQFF
-	TRBV27	-	TRBJ2-7	TGTGCCAGCAGTCCAGGAGGAGCGGCGCCCTACGAGCAGTACTTC	CASSPGGAAPYEQYF
TRBD1	TRBV30	-	TRBJ1-6	TGTGCCTGGAGTGTGGCCGACAGGGGCAGATCACCCCTCCACTTT	CAWSVADRGRSPLHF